This T cell receptor beta chain comes out of a study of blood T cell repertoires in COVID-19. The assay was immunoSEQ multiplex PCR, and TCRdb's table has in-frame clones only and misses some. The sample gives over 300,000 clones, around 92% of which show up once; roughly 1.2% is in the top ten. V shed 4 bases and J shed 2 bases, with 8 bases lying between them. The CDR3 loop spans 13 amino acids. Germline V CDR1 and CDR2: MGHRA, YSYEKL. V gene TRBV4-1 combines with J gene TRBJ1-2; D is ambiguous. Sequencing was carried out using peripheral blood. The receptor was isolated from a middle-aged man with acute or convalescent COVID-19. The CDR3 DNA follows: TGCGCCAGCAGCCGAACGGGGAACTATGGCTACACCTTC. Translated: CASSRTGNYGYTF.